Listed below are T cell receptor beta chains from one sample, sequenced in a study of blood T cell repertoires in COVID-19. Libraries were prepared by immunoSEQ multiplex PCR; TCRdb keeps only in-frame clonotypes and omits some of them. The sample yields 150,000 or so clones, approximately 84% seen once. Sequencing was done on a sample of peripheral blood. Source of these receptors: a woman aged 55-69 years with acute or convalescent COVID-19. Both conserved end residues are part of each CDR3. A D gene is named only where the DNA matches it firmly. Some rows have no size entry. The others give once, few or many, or a class for an expanded clone.

J	D	V	size	CDR3	DNA
TRBJ1-6	-	TRBV30	-	CAWQIPGLSYNSPLHF	TGTGCCTGGCAGATCCCAGGGTTATCCTATAATTCACCCCTCCACTTT
TRBJ2-1	-	TRBV7-6	-	CASSHPGLSSYNEQFF	TGTGCCAGCAGCCATCCGGGACTCAGCTCCTACAATGAGCAGTTCTTC
TRBJ2-1	-	TRBV7-2	-	CASSTSSLSYNEQFF	TGTGCCAGCAGCACTTCTAGCCTCTCCTACAATGAGCAGTTCTTC
TRBJ1-5	-	TRBV7-2	-	CASSLGGRNQPQHF	TGTGCCAGCAGTCTGGGGGGGCGCAATCAGCCCCAGCATTTT
TRBJ1-1	TRBD1	TRBV6-2/TRBV6-3	once	CASSGGTGARWDTEAFF	TGTGCCAGCAGCGGCGGGACAGGGGCCCGTTGGGACACTGAAGCTTTCTTT
TRBJ1-1	-	TRBV25-1	once	CASTPTDTYTEAFF	TGTGCCAGCACCCCGACGGACACGTACACTGAAGCTTTCTTT
TRBJ1-1	-	TRBV11-2	-	CASSPRGQEAILMNTEAFF	TGTGCCAGCAGCCCAAGGGGACAAGAAGCCATATTAATGAACACTGAAGCTTTCTTT
TRBJ1-4	-	TRBV7-9	-	CASSLAGNEKLFF	TGTGCCAGCAGCTTAGCGGGCAATGAAAAACTGTTTTTT
TRBJ1-3	-	TRBV7-3	-	CASSPFPGNTIYF	TGTGCCAGCAGCCCTTTCCCCGGAAACACCATATATTTT
TRBJ1-4	-	TRBV5-1	few	CASSLGTGREKLFF	TGCGCCAGCAGCTTGGGCACGGGGAGGGAAAAACTGTTTTTT
TRBJ2-1	TRBD1	TRBV2	-	CASSLQGARYNEQFF	TGTGCCAGCAGTTTACAGGGGGCGCGCTACAATGAGCAGTTCTTC
TRBJ2-3	-	TRBV5-1	-	CASRDPLEAQYF	TGCGCCAGCAGGGACCCTCTGGAGGCGCAGTATTTT
TRBJ1-6	-	TRBV2	-	CASVRASGGSLHF	TGTGCCAGCGTCAGGGCCTCGGGTGGGTCCCTCCACTTT
TRBJ1-1	-	TRBV7-9	few	CASTPGQYRTEAFF	TGTGCCAGCACACCGGGACAATATAGGACTGAAGCTTTCTTT
TRBJ1-2	TRBD1	TRBV30	-	CAWIDRVVGYTF	TGTGCCTGGATCGACAGGGTAGTTGGCTACACCTTC
TRBJ2-2	TRBD2	TRBV28	-	CASRSGTSGSIAGELFF	TGTGCCAGCAGATCCGGGACTAGCGGGAGTATCGCCGGGGAGCTGTTTTTT
TRBJ2-5	-	TRBV29-1	-	CSVGGGFYETQYF	TGCAGCGTTGGTGGGGGGTTTTATGAGACCCAGTACTTC